The rows below give T cell receptor beta chains drawn from one sample of a study of human T cells and chemical hapten exposure. TCRdb processed the RACE reads anew with MiXCR; each CDR3 protein has one entry. The table records 65,000 to 95,000 distinct CDR3 sequences, approximately 12% of them present only once. Material: whole blood, obtained in connection with sensitization to the hapten diphenylcyclopropenone (DPC). These receptors all stem from a woman aged 55-70 years with alopecia areata. Some clones in this sample may be carry-over from other donors' samples. Each CDR3 is given with its conserved first and last residue. Fields, in order: V gene, D gene, clone size, J gene, CDR3 protein, CDR3 DNA. A D gene is named only where the DNA matches it firmly. Where a row states a size, it is once, few, many or the class of an expanded clone; other rows omit it.

v_gene: TRBV9; d_gene: .; abundance: .; j_gene: TRBJ1-2; CDR3aa: CASSYSGDNYGYTF; CDR3nt: TGTGCCAGCAGCTACAGCGGCGACAACTATGGCTACACCTTC
v_gene: TRBV6-4; d_gene: .; abundance: many; j_gene: TRBJ1-1; CDR3aa: CASRLQGIGDTEAFF; CDR3nt: TGTGCCAGCAGACTACAGGGTATAGGTGACACTGAAGCTTTCTTT
v_gene: TRBV5-6; d_gene: .; abundance: .; j_gene: TRBJ1-5; CDR3aa: CASSLIGGDNQPQHF; CDR3nt: TGTGCCAGCAGCTTAATTGGTGGAGACAATCAGCCCCAGCATTTT
v_gene: TRBV7-9; d_gene: TRBD1; abundance: many; j_gene: TRBJ2-7; CDR3aa: CASSQPGQGYSYEQYF; CDR3nt: TGTGCCAGCAGCCAACCGGGACAGGGGTACTCCTACGAGCAGTACTTC
v_gene: TRBV20-1; d_gene: TRBD1; abundance: .; j_gene: TRBJ1-5; CDR3aa: CSAPLPGGGNQPQHF; CDR3nt: TGCAGTGCCCCCCTCCCAGGGGGTGGTAATCAGCCCCAGCATTTT
v_gene: TRBV12-3/TRBV12-4; d_gene: TRBD2; abundance: .; j_gene: TRBJ2-1; CDR3aa: CASSMPPGTSGYNEQFF; CDR3nt: TGTGCCAGCAGTATGCCACCCGGGACTAGCGGTTACAATGAGCAGTTCTTC
v_gene: TRBV24-1; d_gene: .; abundance: few; j_gene: TRBJ2-5; CDR3aa: CATSDPNNQETQYF; CDR3nt: TGTGCCACCAGTGACCCGAACAATCAAGAGACCCAGTACTTC
v_gene: TRBV20-1; d_gene: TRBD2; abundance: many; j_gene: TRBJ2-1; CDR3aa: CSASVTRGGSYNEQFF; CDR3nt: TGCAGTGCTAGTGTGACGCGGGGGGGCTCCTACAATGAGCAGTTCTTC
v_gene: TRBV30; d_gene: .; abundance: many; j_gene: TRBJ2-7; CDR3aa: CAWSRGGNSYEQYF; CDR3nt: TGTGCCTGGAGTCGCGGCGGGAACTCCTACGAGCAGTACTTC
v_gene: TRBV18; d_gene: TRBD1; abundance: few; j_gene: TRBJ1-4; CDR3aa: CASSPPGQGNEKLFF; CDR3nt: TGTGCCAGCTCACCTCCGGGACAGGGGAATGAAAAACTGTTTTTT
v_gene: TRBV12-3/TRBV12-4; d_gene: .; abundance: few; j_gene: TRBJ1-1; CDR3aa: CASGGGAAEAFF; CDR3nt: TGTGCCAGCGGCGGGGGGGCCGCTGAAGCTTTCTTT
v_gene: TRBV10-3; d_gene: .; abundance: few; j_gene: TRBJ1-1; CDR3aa: CAISGEGPTEAFF; CDR3nt: TGTGCCATCAGTGGGGAGGGTCCCACTGAAGCTTTCTTT
v_gene: TRBV18; d_gene: TRBD2; abundance: few; j_gene: TRBJ2-1; CDR3aa: CASFPGTTINEQFF; CDR3nt: TGTGCCAGCTTCCCTGGGACTACGATCAATGAGCAGTTCTTC
v_gene: TRBV6-2/TRBV6-3; d_gene: .; abundance: .; j_gene: TRBJ2-1; CDR3aa: CASSARAGDRWNEQFF; CDR3nt: TGTGCCAGCAGTGCTAGGGCGGGGGACAGGTGGAATGAGCAGTTCTTC